The rows below give T cell receptor beta chains drawn from one sample of a study of CD8 T cells in ankylosing spondylitis. Each CDR3 protein gets one entry after TCRdb re-called the 5' RACE reads with MiXCR. The sample yields 230,000 or so distinct CDR3 sequences, more than 20% seen once. Sequenced input: blood, either unsorted or a sorted T cell fraction (not recorded which). The receptors were gathered from a male donor with ankylosing spondylitis or in good health (not recorded which). Each CDR3 is given with its conserved first and last residue. D genes are given only for firm matches. Clone size is stated in some rows and not others, as once, few, many or a class when expanded.

D gene,clone size,V gene,J gene,CDR3 DNA,CDR3 protein
NA,NA,TRBV20-1,TRBJ2-1,TGCAGTGCTAGACCTGGGGGCAGGGGCTCCTACAATGAGCAGTTCTTC,CSARPGGRGSYNEQFF
NA,many,TRBV21-1,TRBJ2-5,TGTGCCAGCAGCGCAGCGAGAAGGGACAGCCACCAAGAGACCCAGTACTTC,CASSAARRDSHQETQYF
NA,many,TRBV20-1,TRBJ1-1,TGCAGTGCTTTGACAGTGAACACTGAAGCTTTCTTT,CSALTVNTEAFF
TRBD1,NA,TRBV6-1,TRBJ2-5,TGTGCCAGCACACACAGGGGGCTGGGGCAAGAGACCCAGTACTTC,CASTHRGLGQETQYF
TRBD2,NA,TRBV20-1,TRBJ2-7,TGCAGTGCTAGTAGGGGTTCAAAGCGGGGGACACATAACGACGAGCAGTACTTC,CSASRGSKRGTHNDEQYF
NA,NA,TRBV2,TRBJ1-5,TGTGCCAGCGTGGGGGAGAGCAATCAGCCCCAGCATTTT,CASVGESNQPQHF
NA,NA,TRBV2,TRBJ2-5,TGTGCCAGCAGTGGGGGCAGGGGGGCCCAAGAGACCCAGTACTTC,CASSGGRGAQETQYF
TRBD1,NA,TRBV12-3/TRBV12-4,TRBJ2-3,TGTGCCAGCAGGGGGACAGAGTTGCGGGATACGCAGTATTTT,CASRGTELRDTQYF
NA,few,TRBV20-1,TRBJ2-1,TGCAGTGCTAGAGATTTCGGGCGGGGTACCTACAATGAGCAGTTCTTC,CSARDFGRGTYNEQFF
NA,few,TRBV20-1,TRBJ1-6,TGCAGTGCTAGGGAGGGCGGGAGCTCCTATAATTCACCCCTCCACTTT,CSAREGGSSYNSPLHF
NA,many,TRBV5-1,TRBJ2-7,TGCGCCAGCAGTCCCTCCGACGGGTCCTACGAGCAGTACTTC,CASSPSDGSYEQYF
TRBD2,NA,TRBV29-1,TRBJ2-2,TGCAGCGTTGAACTAGCGGGGTCCGGGGAGCTGGTTTTT,CSVELAGSGELVF
NA,many,TRBV20-1,TRBJ2-1,TGCAGTGCTAGAATACAGGGTTTCCGCAATGAGCAGTTCTTC,CSARIQGFRNEQFF
TRBD2,few,TRBV29-1,TRBJ2-3,TGCAGCGTTCGGGTCGGGGGGAGCACAGATACGCAGTATTTT,CSVRVGGSTDTQYF
NA,NA,TRBV20-1,TRBJ2-1,TGCAGTGCTAGAGAGAATCCGGCCCTGGTCTTC,CSARENPALVF
NA,many,TRBV12-3/TRBV12-4,TRBJ1-5,TGTGCCAGCAGTTTAGGGAACGGACGGCGCAATCAGCCCCAGCATTTT,CASSLGNGRRNQPQHF
NA,once,TRBV27,TRBJ2-1,TGTGCCAGCAGATCCCGGACAGGAACCAAGGGGGGTGAGCAGTTCTTC,CASRSRTGTKGGEQFF
TRBD2,many,TRBV29-1,TRBJ2-7,TGCAGCGTTGAAGGACTAGCGGGGGCCTACGAGCAGTACTTC,CSVEGLAGAYEQYF
NA,NA,TRBV7-9,TRBJ2-7,TGTGCCAGCAGCCAGACTTTACCCACGTCCGAGCAGTACTTC,CASSQTLPTSEQYF
TRBD1,few,TRBV20-1,TRBJ2-7,TGCAGTGCTAACCACCGGGACAGTTTAACCTACGAGCAGTACTTC,CSANHRDSLTYEQYF
NA,NA,TRBV6-6,TRBJ2-7,TGTGCCAGCACCAAAGGAGGAGGGTATGGGCAGTACTTC,CASTKGGGYGQYF
NA,NA,TRBV18,TRBJ2-3,TGTGCCAGCTCACCACAGGGCGGGCTAACAGATACGCAGTATTTT,CASSPQGGLTDTQYF
NA,many,TRBV6-2/TRBV6-3,TRBJ1-1,TGTGCCAGCAGTAGCCCTAGGACGAGGAACACTGAAGCTTTCTTT,CASSSPRTRNTEAFF